Shown below are 13 T cell receptor beta chains from a single sample sequenced in a study of shared clonotypes between healthy human individuals. Naive CD8 cells, CD45RO-negative and positively selected for CCR7, excluded terminally differentiated effector memory CD45RA+ cells. The protocol was immunoSEQ multiplex PCR, while the TCRdb copy is restricted to in-frame clones and leaves out a portion. The table lists a few million clones, 85% to 95% of them singletons. The sequenced material came from naive CD8+ T cells from PBMCs. Receptor source: a man in his late teens or twenties in good health. Some clones in this sample may be carry-over from other donors' samples.

The gene calls are TRBV5-1 and TRBJ2-1; 10 bases map to TRBD2. The CDR3 has 17 residues. V lost 4 bases and J lost 8; bases outside the gene matches: 15. Germline values: CDR1 SGHRS, CDR2 YFSETQ. DNA of the CDR3: TGCGCCAGCAGCCCAAAGGGTCTAGCGGGAGATATGTATGAGCAGTTCTTC. Its protein product is CASSPKGLAGDMYEQFF.

The rearrangement uses TRBV28 and TRBJ2-2; no firm D call. This CDR3 contains 14 residues. CDR1 is MDHEN, CDR2 SYDVKM, per germline. V gave up 3 bases and J gave up 1 base, with 6 bases separating them. Here the CDR3 DNA reads TGTGCCAGCAGTTTTATGGGGAACACCGGGGAGCTGTTTTTT. Amino acid sequence: CASSFMGNTGELFF. Looking up the rest from reference TRBV28 and TRBJ2-2 gives the full variable domain: DVKVTQSSRYLVKRTGEKVFLECVQDMDHENMFWYRQDPGLGLRLIYFSYDVKMKEKGDIPEGYSVSREKKERFSLILESASTNQTSMYLCASSFMGNTGELFFGEGSRLTVL.

CDR3 sequence reads: CSAGLPGELFF. Here the CDR3 DNA reads TGCAGCGCAGGACTCCCCGGGGAGCTGTTTTTT. V and J are TRBV29-1 and TRBJ2-2; a possible D gene is TRBD2 (5 bases). The CDR3 length is 11 residues. Germline CDR1 and CDR2: SQVTM and ANQGSEA. V was cut by 7 bases and J by 6 bases, with 9 bases left in between.

As to this clone: The same CDR3 arises from other DNA sequences in this sample as well. The genes are TRBV7-9 and TRBJ2-7, with D possibly TRBD2 on 5 matching bases. Per the germline V gene, CDR1 is SEHNR and CDR2 is FQNEAQ (reference sequence). The CDR3 covers 14 residues. V lost 2 bases, J lost 2 bases, and 10 bases lay in between. CDR3 loop: CASSLSRGPYEQYF. The CDR3 DNA follows: TGTGCCAGCAGCTTATCTCGGGGTCCCTACGAGCAGTACTTC.

The chain is built from TRBV7-9 and TRBJ2-5; D might be TRBD1 or TRBD2, each matching 5 bases. Germline V gives CDR1 SEHNR, CDR2 FQNEAQ (reference sequence). There are 15 residues in the CDR3. V gave up 1 base and J gave up 5 bases, with 14 bases separating them. The CDR3 loop is CASSLVPGPGETQYF. The CDR3 DNA follows: TGTGCCAGCAGCTTAGTTCCGGGGCCGGGGGAGACCCAGTACTTC.

Comment on this clone: The sample contains more than one DNA sequence encoding this CDR3. The J gene is TRBJ2-5, the V gene TRBV7-9; D might be TRBD1 (6 bases). Trimming left V 4 bases short and J 11 bases short, with 14 bases between. This CDR3 region has 12 residues. CDR1 and CDR2 (germline): SEHNR, FQNEAQ (reference sequence). CDR3 protein: CASSSQGNEQYF. The CDR3 DNA reads as TGTGCCAGCAGCTCACAGGGAAATGAGCAGTACTTC.

The chain has TRBV7-9 and TRBJ2-7, with 7 positions matching TRBD2. Germline CDR1 and CDR2: SEHNR and FQNEAQ (reference sequence). Trimming cost V 7 bases and J 2 bases; bases outside gene matches: 14. The CDR3 loop spans 16 amino acids. CDR3 coding DNA: TGTGCCAGCACTCCTTTGGGCGGGAGTAACACCTACGAGCAGTACTTC. This codes for CASTPLGGSNTYEQYF.

The V call is TRBV10-3, the J call TRBJ1-2; tentative D call: TRBD1 (6 bases). Between the trimmed V and J ends, which lost 2 bases and 9 bases, there was a span of 25 bases. Germline V gene sequence: CDR1 ENHRY, CDR2 SYGVKD. The CDR3 has 17 amino acids. CDR3 sequence: CAISEKRDTRNPYRYTF. The DNA for the CDR3 is TGTGCCATCAGTGAGAAGAGGGACACCAGAAACCCGTATCGCTACACCTTC.

This chain uses TRBV7-8 with TRBJ2-2; D unclear. The CDR3 sequence is 13 residues long. Germline values: CDR1 SGHVS, CDR2 FQNEAQ. With 2 bases removed from V and 5 bases from J, the gap between germline ends came to 6 bases. CDR3 loop: CASSLPETGELFF. CDR3 in DNA: TGTGCCAGCAGCTTACCAGAGACCGGGGAGCTGTTTTTT. The entire variable domain, with the rest obtained from reference TRBV7-8 and TRBJ2-2, is as follows: GAGVSQSPRYKVAKRGQDVALRCDPISGHVSLFWYQQALGQGPEFLTYFQNEAQLDKSGLPSDRFFAERPEGSVSTLKIQRTQQEDSAVYLCASSLPETGELFFGEGSRLTVL.

The J gene is TRBJ2-7, the V gene TRBV4-3; 9 bases match TRBD2. This CDR3 comprises 15 residues. V trimming: 1 base; J trimming: 6 bases; junction bases outside the gene matches: 7. CDR1 is LGHNA, CDR2 YSLEER, per germline. The CDR3: CASSQGPAGGGEQYF. The CDR3 nucleotides read TGCGCCAGCAGCCAAGGGCCAGCGGGAGGAGGCGAGCAGTACTTC.

The chain is built from TRBV9 and TRBJ2-5; TRBD2 matches 11 bases. This CDR3 is 15 amino acids long. The J segment lost 4 bases and the V segment lost 4 bases, leaving 6 bases of the junction unmatched. Germline V CDR1 and CDR2: SGDLS, YYNGEE. The CDR3 region has the DNA TGTGCCAGCAGCCCTAGCGGGAGGATCGGAGAGACCCAGTACTTC. This codes for CASSPSGRIGETQYF.

V usage is TRBV9 and J usage is TRBJ2-3; 9 bases are shared with TRBD1. CDR1 is SGDLS, CDR2 YYNGEE, per germline. With 3 bases clipped from V and 6 bases from J, the junction kept 11 bases outside the gene matches. There are 16 residues in the CDR3. CDR3: CASSASDRGDFDTQYF. The CDR3 DNA follows: TGTGCCAGCAGCGCCTCAGACAGGGGGGATTTTGATACGCAGTATTTT.

As DNA, the CDR3 is TGCAGCGCCGGACAGCCCGGGGGTTACGAGCAGTACTTC. Its protein is CSAGQPGGYEQYF. V usage is TRBV29-1 and J usage is TRBJ2-7; perhaps D is TRBD1 or TRBD2 (6 bases each). V was pared by 7 bases and J by 4 bases, with 17 bases between. The CDR3 has 13 residues. CDR1 and CDR2 from the germline V gene are SQVTM and ANQGSEA.